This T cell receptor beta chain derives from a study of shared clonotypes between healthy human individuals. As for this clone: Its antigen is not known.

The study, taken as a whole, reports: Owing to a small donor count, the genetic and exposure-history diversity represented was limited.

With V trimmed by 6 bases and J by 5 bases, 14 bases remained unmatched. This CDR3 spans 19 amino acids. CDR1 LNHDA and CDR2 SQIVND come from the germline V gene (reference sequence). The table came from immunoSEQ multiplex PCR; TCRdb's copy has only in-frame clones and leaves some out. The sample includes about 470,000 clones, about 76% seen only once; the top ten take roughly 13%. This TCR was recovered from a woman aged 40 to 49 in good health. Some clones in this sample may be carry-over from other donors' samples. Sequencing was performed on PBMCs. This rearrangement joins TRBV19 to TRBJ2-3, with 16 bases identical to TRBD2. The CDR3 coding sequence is TGTGCCAGTAGCTCACTCGGGACTAGCGGGAGGGCCTCGAGAGATACGCAGTATTTT. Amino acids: CASSSLGTSGRASRDTQYF.